This paragraph covers one TCR beta chain sequence. What it recognizes is unknown. This sample was included in a study of T-cell memory formation after mild COVID-19. Study-level points and caveats: Pre-infection memory held some responding clones, suggesting pre-existing cross-reactive T cells responded. Whereas later expanders leaned CD4+, clones contracting day 15 to 85 showed a balanced CD4/CD8 makeup. The main location of contracting CD4+ clones was CM and EM, and that of contracting CD8+ clones was EMRA.

V was clipped by 3 bases and J by 3 bases, with 18 bases between them. Germline CDR1 reads KGHDR; CDR2 reads SFDVKD. There are 17 residues in the CDR3. It was 5'RACE with constant-segment primers that produced the TCR alpha and TCR beta cDNA libraries, which carried sample barcodes and UMIs. One entry per CDR3 protein results from TCRdb running MiXCR on the 5' RACE reads. Among about 150,000 distinct CDR3 sequences listed, 14% were seen once. The rearrangement joins TRBV24-1 to TRBJ2-3, with D possibly called TRBD1 or TRBD2 (6 bases each). The origin of this receptor is an adult woman who had mild COVID-19 (a few samples of this study predate the infection). Cell type and time point are not known. Sequences were obtained from PBMCs or a T cell subset sorted from them (not recorded which). CDR3 sequence (DNA): TGTGCCACCAGTGATAGAGGTACAGGGAGGTCGACAGATACGCAGTATTTT. Translating it yields CATSDRGTGRSTDTQYF.